This is a list of T cell receptor beta chains from one sample in a study of blood T cell repertoires in COVID-19. Method: immunoSEQ multiplex PCR; TCRdb's copy keeps in-frame clones and lacks some. The data contain 300,000 to 400,000 clones, around nine tenths of them singletons. The sample was peripheral blood. The source of these receptors is a woman between 18 and 29 years old who had recovered from COVID-19. Each CDR3 is given with its conserved first and last residue. D genes are given only for firm matches. Only part of the rows carry a size: once, few, many, or a class if the clone is expanded.

d_call j_call v_call clone_size cdr3_nt cdr3_aa
. TRBJ2-2 TRBV4-3 . TGCGCCAGCAGCCAAGAAGCGCAGTCTAGCCTTAACACCGGGGAGCTGTTTTTT CASSQEAQSSLNTGELFF
TRBD1 TRBJ1-2 TRBV6-1 . TGTGCCAGCAGTGAAGGCGGGACAGGGGGCGTAAGGGGCTACACCTTC CASSEGGTGGVRGYTF
TRBD1 TRBJ2-2 TRBV7-2 . TGTGCCAGCAGCTCATTACAGGGGTGGAGGGAGCTGTTTTTT CASSSLQGWRELFF
TRBD2 TRBJ2-1 TRBV6-1 . TGTGCCAGCAGTGGTCCTAGCGGGGGTTTTTACAATGAGCAGTTCTTC CASSGPSGGFYNEQFF
TRBD1 TRBJ1-3 TRBV4-3 . TGCGCCAGCAGCCAAGGACGCCGGGACAGGGACCTAGACACCATATATTTT CASSQGRRDRDLDTIYF
TRBD1 TRBJ1-1 TRBV5-1 once TGCGCCAGCAGCAGGACAGGGGGCGAAAGGGCTGAAGCTTTCTTT CASSRTGGERAEAFF
. TRBJ2-3 TRBV19 . TGTGCCAGTGAGGCTGCGCTAGGAGATACGCAGTATTTT CASEAALGDTQYF
. TRBJ2-1 TRBV7-2 . TGTGCCAGCAGCCCACTTCCGTCGGGGATAACTGAGCAGTTCTTC CASSPLPSGITEQFF
TRBD1 TRBJ2-1 TRBV7-2 . TGTGCCAGCAGCCGGGGACAGGCGATCTCCTACAATGAGCAGTTCTTC CASSRGQAISYNEQFF
. TRBJ2-2 TRBV12-3/TRBV12-4 . TGTGCCAGCAGTTGGGGCCATACCGGGGAGCTGTTTTTT CASSWGHTGELFF
. TRBJ2-1 TRBV7-2 once TGTGCCAGCAGCCTCCCGTTCAGAAATGAGCAGTTCTTC CASSLPFRNEQFF
. TRBJ1-1 TRBV24-1 . TGTGCCACCAGTAGCAACACTGAAGCTTTCTTT CATSSNTEAFF
TRBD1 TRBJ2-1 TRBV7-9 . TGTGCCAGCAGCCCGACCGGGACAGGGAACCAGTTCTTC CASSPTGTGNQFF
. TRBJ1-6 TRBV2 . TGTGCCAGCAGGCCGCGACAGTCTAATTCACCCCTCCACTTT CASRPRQSNSPLHF
. TRBJ2-3 TRBV9 . TGTGCCAGCAGCGTAGCCCCCACTTCCACAGATACGCAGTATTTT CASSVAPTSTDTQYF
TRBD2 TRBJ2-3 TRBV9 . TGTGCCAGCAGCAGACGACTAGCGGGAGACACAGATACGCAGTATTTT CASSRRLAGDTDTQYF
. TRBJ1-3 TRBV9 . TGTGCCAGCAGCGTAGGATTCAGCTCTGGAAACACCATATATTTT CASSVGFSSGNTIYF
TRBD2 TRBJ2-1 TRBV14 . TGTGCCAGCAGCCAAAGCCCTTTTTCTAGCGGGAGCGTTGAGCAGTTCTTC CASSQSPFSSGSVEQFF
. TRBJ1-3 TRBV3-1/TRBV3-2 . TGTGCCAGCAGCCAAGGACAGGCGAGCTTCTCTGGAAACACCATATATTTT CASSQGQASFSGNTIYF
TRBD2 TRBJ2-3 TRBV15 . TGTGCCACCAGCAGAGAGACGGGACTAGCGGGAGGTCCAGATACGCAGTATTTT CATSRETGLAGGPDTQYF
TRBD1 TRBJ2-2 TRBV2 . TGTGCCAGGCGGACAGGCCCGAACACCGGGGAGCTGTTTTTT CARRTGPNTGELFF
TRBD2 TRBJ2-3 TRBV7-2 . TGTGCCAGCAGCCTCTCTGTCGGAGCGGGAGGGAGAGATACGCAGTATTTT CASSLSVGAGGRDTQYF
TRBD2 TRBJ2-2 TRBV3-1/TRBV3-2 . TGTGCCAGCAGCCACCGGACTAGCGGGAACACCGGGGAGCTGTTTTTT CASSHRTSGNTGELFF
. TRBJ2-2 TRBV7-2 . TGTGCCAGCAGCTCCCCGGGGCAGGGGTCTTACGGGGAGCTGTTTTTT CASSSPGQGSYGELFF
. TRBJ2-1 TRBV29-1 . TGCAGCGTTGGCGGGGTCAGAGCCTACAATGAGCAGTTCTTC CSVGGVRAYNEQFF